The text below deals with one T cell receptor (beta chain). This sample was taken from a study of long-term antiretroviral therapy in people with HIV. Clinicians in the United States treated all participants with HIV. Samples were assayed with immunoSEQ v3.0 at survey level. Clones were read by immunoSEQ multiplex PCR, and TCRdb kept only the in-frame ones, dropping some. The sample lists 20,000 to 30,000 clones; approximately 79% were seen once. Between the trimmed V and J ends, which lost 3 bases and 0 bases, there was a span of 5 bases. Germline loops: CDR1 KGHSH, CDR2 LQKENI. The CDR3 totals 13 residues.

The V and J genes are TRBV18 and TRBJ1-1; possibly TRBD1 for D (5 bases). The receptor comes from a woman aged 40 to 55 with HIV. The material sequenced was unsorted PBMCs, taken 1.2 years after starting antiretroviral therapy. Here the CDR3 reads CASSPTVNTEAFF. CDR3 coding DNA: TGTGCCAGCTCACCGACAGTGAACACTGAAGCTTTCTTT.